The TCR beta chain described here comes from a study of T cell responses to AZD1222 COVID-19 vaccine. Regarding the study as a whole: Reportedly, close to half of spike-specific TCRs are directed against unmutated variant regions. Spike regions recognized by vaccine-associated CD4 TCRs spanned the protein, led by 160-218 and 743-854. Repertoire collection took place solely once the T cell response had peaked. White British people made up most donors, females outnumbered males, and clonal diversity was possibly underestimated.

Germline V gene data show CDR1 as GTSNPN and CDR2 as SVGIG (reference sequence). V was clipped by 7 bases and J by 8 bases; unmatched bases: 5. The CDR3 length is 12 residues. The repertoire was sequenced with immunoSEQ multiplex PCR; TCRdb's copy has only in-frame clones and lacks some. The table includes tens of thousands of clones, around nine tenths detected once. This clone has a handful of counts. Its target is unknown. This sequence was found in an adult in good health. The starting material was peripheral blood, obtained on day 0 of MenACWY control vaccination. This sequence joins TRBV30 and TRBJ1-4; TRBD1 matches at 9 bases. The CDR3 protein is CALDRGGEKLFF. The CDR3 DNA reads as TGTGCCTTGGACAGGGGAGGGGAAAAACTGTTTTTT.